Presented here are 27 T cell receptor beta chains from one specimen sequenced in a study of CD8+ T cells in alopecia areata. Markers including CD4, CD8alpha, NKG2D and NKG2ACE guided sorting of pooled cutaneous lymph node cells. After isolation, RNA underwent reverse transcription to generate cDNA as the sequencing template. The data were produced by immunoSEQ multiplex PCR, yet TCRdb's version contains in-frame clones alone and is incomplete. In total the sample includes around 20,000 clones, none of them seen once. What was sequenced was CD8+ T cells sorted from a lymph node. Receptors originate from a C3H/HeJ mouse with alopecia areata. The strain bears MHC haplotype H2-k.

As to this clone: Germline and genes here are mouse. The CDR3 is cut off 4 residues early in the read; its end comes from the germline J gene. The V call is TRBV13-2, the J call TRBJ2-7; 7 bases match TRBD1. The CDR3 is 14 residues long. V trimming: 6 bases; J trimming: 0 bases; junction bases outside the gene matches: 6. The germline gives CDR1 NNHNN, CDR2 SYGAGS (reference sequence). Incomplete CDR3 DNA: TGTGCCAGCGTGAGGCGGGACAGCTCCTAT. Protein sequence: CASVRRDSSY. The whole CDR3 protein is CASVRRDSSYEQYF.

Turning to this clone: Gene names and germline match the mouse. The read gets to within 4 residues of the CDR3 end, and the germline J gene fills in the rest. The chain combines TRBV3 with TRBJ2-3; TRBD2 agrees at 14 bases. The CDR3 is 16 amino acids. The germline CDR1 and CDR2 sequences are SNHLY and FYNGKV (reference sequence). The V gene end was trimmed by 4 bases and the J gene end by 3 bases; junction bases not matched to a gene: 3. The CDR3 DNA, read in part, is TGTGCCAGCAGCTACCGGGACTGGGGGGGCGCAGAA. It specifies CASSYRDWGGAE. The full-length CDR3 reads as CASSYRDWGGAETLYF.

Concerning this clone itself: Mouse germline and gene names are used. The covered CDR3 bases are TGTGCCAGCAGTCTGGGACAGAGTGCAGAA. Translating it yields CASSLGQSAE. The whole CDR3 reads CASSLGQSAETLYF. The V and J genes are TRBV13-3 and TRBJ2-3; 7 nucleotides align to TRBD1. The read stops 4 residues short of the end of the CDR3; the missing end is completed from the germline J gene. The trim removed 4 bases at V and 0 bases at J, leaving 2 bases unmatched. Per germline, CDR1 NNHDY and CDR2 SYVADS. The CDR3 has 14 residues.

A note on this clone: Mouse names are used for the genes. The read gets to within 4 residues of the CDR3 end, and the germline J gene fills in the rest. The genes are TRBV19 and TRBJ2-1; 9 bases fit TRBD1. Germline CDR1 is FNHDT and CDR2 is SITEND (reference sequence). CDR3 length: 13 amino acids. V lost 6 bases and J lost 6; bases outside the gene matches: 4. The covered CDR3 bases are TGTGCCAGCACCGGGGACAGGGTTGCT. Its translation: CASTGDRVA. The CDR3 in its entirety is CASTGDRVAEQFF.

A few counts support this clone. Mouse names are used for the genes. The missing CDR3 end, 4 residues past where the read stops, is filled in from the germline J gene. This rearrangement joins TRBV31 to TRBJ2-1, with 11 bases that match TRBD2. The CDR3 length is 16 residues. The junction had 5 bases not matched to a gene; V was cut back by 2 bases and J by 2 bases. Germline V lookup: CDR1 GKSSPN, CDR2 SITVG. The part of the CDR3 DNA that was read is TGTGCCTGGAGTTCCCCGACTGGGGGGGACTATGCT. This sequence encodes CAWSSPTGGDYA. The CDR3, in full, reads CAWSSPTGGDYAEQFF.

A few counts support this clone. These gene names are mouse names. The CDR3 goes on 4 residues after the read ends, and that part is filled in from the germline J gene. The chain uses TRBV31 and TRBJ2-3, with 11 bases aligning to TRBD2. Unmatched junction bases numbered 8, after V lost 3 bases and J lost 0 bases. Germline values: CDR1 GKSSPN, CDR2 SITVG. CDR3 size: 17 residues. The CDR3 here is CAWSPGTGGPSAETLYF. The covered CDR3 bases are TGTGCCTGGAGCCCCGGGACTGGGGGTCCTAGTGCAGAA.

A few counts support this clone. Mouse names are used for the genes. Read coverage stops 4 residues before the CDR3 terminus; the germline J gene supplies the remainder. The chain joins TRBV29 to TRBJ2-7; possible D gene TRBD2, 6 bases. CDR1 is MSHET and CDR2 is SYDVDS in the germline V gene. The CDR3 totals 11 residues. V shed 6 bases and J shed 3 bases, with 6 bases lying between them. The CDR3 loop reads CASRLGYEQYF. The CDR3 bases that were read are TGTGCTAGCAGACTGGGCTAT.

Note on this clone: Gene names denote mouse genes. Partial CDR3 DNA: TGTGCCAGCAGTTTCAGACTGGGGGGGCCCTCCTAT. Amino acid sequence: CASSFRLGGPSY. The full CDR3 protein is CASSFRLGGPSYEQYF. The chain carries TRBV14 and TRBJ2-7; 12 bases line up with TRBD2. The CDR3 end is not reached by the read, which stops 4 residues before it; the germline J gene fills it in. This CDR3 is built from 16 residues. Germline lookup yields CDR1 SGHDT and CDR2 FRDEAV. The junction had 2 bases not matched to a gene; V was cut back by 1 base and J by 0 bases.

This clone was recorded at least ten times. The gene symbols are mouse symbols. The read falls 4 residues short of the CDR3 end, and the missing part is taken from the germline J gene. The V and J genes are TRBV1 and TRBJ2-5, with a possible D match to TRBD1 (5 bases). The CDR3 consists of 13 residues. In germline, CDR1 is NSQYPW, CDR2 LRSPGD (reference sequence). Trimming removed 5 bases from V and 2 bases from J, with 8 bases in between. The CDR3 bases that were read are TGCACCTGCAGTCCAGGGTTCCAAGAC. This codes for CTCSPGFQD. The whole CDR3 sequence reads CTCSPGFQDTQYF. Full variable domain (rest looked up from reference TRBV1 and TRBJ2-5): VTLLEQNPRWRLVPRGQAVNLRCILKNSQYPWMSWYQQDLQKQLQWLFTLRSPGDKEVKSLPGADYLATRVTDTELRLQVANMSQGRTLYCTCSPGFQDTQYFGPGTRLLVL.

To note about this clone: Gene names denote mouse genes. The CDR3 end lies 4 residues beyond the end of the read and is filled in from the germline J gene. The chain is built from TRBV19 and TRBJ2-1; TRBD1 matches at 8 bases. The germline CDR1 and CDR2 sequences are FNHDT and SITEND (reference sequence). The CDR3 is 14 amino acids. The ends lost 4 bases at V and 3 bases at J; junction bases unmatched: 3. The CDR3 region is CASSRTGSYAEQFF. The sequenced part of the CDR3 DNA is TGTGCCAGCAGTCGGACAGGGAGCTATGCT.

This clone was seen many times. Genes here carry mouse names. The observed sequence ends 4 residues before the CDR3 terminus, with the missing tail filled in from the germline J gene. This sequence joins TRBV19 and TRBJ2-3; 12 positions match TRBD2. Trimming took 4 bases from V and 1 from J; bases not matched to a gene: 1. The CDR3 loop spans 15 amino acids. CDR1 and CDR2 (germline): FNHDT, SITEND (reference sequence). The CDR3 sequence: CASSRDWGGAETLYF. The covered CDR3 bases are TGTGCCAGCAGTCGGGACTGGGGGGGTGCAGAA.

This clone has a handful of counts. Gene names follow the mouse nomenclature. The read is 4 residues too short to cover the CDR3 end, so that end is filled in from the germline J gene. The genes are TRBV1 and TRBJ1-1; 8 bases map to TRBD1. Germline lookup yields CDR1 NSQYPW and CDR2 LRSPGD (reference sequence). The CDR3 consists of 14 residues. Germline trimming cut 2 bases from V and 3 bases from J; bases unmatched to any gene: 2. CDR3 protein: CTCSAQGAHTEVFF. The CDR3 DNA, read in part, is TGCACCTGCAGTGCACAGGGGGCGCACACA.

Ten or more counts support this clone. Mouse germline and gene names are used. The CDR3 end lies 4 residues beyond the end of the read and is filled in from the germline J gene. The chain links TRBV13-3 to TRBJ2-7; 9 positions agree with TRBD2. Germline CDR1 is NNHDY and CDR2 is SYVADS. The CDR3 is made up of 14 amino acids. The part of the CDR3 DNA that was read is TGTGCCAGCAGTGAAAGGACTGGGGTGGAT. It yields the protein CASSERTGVD. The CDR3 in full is CASSERTGVDEQYF.

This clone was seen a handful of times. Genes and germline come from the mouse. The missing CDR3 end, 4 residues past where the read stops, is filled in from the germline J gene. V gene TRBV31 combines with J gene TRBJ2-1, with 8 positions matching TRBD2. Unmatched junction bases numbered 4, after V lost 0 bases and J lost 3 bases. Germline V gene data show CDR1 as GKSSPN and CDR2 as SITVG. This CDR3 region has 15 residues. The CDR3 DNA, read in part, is TGTGCCTGGAGTCTAGGCTGGGGGGTCTATGCT. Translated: CAWSLGWGVYA. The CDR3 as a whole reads CAWSLGWGVYAEQFF.

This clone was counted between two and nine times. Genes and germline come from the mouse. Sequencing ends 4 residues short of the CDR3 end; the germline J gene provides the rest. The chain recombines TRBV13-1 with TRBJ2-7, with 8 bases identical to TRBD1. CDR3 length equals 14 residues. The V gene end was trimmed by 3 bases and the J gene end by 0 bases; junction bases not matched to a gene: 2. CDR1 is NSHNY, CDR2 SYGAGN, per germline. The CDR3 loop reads CASSGQGRSYEQYF. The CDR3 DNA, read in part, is TGTGCCAGCAGTGGACAGGGGCGCTCCTAT.

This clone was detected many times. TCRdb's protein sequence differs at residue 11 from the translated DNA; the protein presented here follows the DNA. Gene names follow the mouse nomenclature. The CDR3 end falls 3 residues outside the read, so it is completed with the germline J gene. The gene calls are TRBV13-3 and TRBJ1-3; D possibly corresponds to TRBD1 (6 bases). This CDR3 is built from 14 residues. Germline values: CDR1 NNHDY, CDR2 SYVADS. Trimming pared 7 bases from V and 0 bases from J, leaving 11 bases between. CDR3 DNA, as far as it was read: TGTGCCAGCGGGACACCAAATTCTGGAAATACG. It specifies CASGTPNSGNT. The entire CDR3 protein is CASGTPNSGNTLYF.

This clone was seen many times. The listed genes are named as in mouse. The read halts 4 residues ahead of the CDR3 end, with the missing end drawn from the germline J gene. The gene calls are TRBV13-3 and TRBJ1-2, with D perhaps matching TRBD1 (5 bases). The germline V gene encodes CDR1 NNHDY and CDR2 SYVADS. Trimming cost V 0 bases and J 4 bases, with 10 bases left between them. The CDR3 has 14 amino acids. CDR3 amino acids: CASSDASRASDYTF. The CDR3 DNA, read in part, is TGTGCCAGCAGTGATGCCTCCAGGGCCTCC.

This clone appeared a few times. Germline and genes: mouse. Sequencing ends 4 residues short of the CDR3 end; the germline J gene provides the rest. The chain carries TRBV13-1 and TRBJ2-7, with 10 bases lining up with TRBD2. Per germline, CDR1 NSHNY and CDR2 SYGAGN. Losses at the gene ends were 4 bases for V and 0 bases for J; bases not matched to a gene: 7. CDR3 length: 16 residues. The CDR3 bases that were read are TGTGCCAGCAGTCAACCGGGACTGGGGAGCTCCTAT. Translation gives CASSQPGLGSSY. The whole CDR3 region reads CASSQPGLGSSYEQYF.

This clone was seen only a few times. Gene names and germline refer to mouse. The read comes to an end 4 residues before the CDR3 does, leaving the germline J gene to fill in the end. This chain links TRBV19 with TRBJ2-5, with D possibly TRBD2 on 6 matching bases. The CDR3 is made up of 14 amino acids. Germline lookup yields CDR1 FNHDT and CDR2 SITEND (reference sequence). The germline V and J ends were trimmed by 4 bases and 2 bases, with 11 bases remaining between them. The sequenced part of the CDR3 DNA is TGTGCCAGCAGTTCCGGGACTTCCCAAGAC. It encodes CASSSGTSQD. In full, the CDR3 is CASSSGTSQDTQYF.

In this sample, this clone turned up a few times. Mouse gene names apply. The CDR3 bases that were read are TGTGCCAGCGGTGATCGGGGGGAGACT. Its protein is CASGDRGET. The whole CDR3 region reads CASGDRGETEQFF. The genes are TRBV13-2 and TRBJ2-1; possible D gene TRBD2, 6 bases. The read terminates 4 residues ahead of where the CDR3 ends, so the germline J gene completes it. Germline V lookup: CDR1 NNHNN, CDR2 SYGAGS (reference sequence). The CDR3 is 13 amino acids.

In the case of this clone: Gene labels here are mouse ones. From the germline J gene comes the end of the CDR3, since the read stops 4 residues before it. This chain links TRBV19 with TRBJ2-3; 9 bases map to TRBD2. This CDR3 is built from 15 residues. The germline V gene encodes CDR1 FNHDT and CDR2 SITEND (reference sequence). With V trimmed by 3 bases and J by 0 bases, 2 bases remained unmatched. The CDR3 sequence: CASSRLGASAETLYF. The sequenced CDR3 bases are TGTGCCAGCAGTAGACTGGGGGCTAGTGCAGAA.

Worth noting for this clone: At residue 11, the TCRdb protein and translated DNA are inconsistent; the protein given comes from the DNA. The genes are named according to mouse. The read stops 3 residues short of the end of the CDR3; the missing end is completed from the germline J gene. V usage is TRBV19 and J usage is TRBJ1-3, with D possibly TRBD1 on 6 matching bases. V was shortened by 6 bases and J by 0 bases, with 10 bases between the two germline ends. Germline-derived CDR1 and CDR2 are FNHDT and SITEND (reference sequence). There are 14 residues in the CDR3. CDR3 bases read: TGTGCCAGCACCGGGACAAATTCTGGAAATACG. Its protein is CASTGTNSGNT. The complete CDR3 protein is CASTGTNSGNTLYF.

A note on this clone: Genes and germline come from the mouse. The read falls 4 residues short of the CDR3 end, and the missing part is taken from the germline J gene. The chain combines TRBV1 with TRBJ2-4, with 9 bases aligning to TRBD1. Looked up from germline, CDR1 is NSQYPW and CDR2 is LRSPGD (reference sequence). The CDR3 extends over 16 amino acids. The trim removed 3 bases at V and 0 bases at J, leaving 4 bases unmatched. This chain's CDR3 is CTCSAPDRGSQNTLYF. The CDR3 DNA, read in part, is TGCACCTGCAGTGCGCCCGACAGGGGGAGTCAAAAC. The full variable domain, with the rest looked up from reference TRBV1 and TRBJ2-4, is VTLLEQNPRWRLVPRGQAVNLRCILKNSQYPWMSWYQQDLQKQLQWLFTLRSPGDKEVKSLPGADYLATRVTDTELRLQVANMSQGRTLYCTCSAPDRGSQNTLYFGAGTRLSVL.

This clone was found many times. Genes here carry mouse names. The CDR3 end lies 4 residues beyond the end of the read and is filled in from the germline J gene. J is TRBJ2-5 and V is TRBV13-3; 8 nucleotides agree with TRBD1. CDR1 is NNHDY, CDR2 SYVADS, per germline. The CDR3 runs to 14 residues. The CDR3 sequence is CASSDVTGEDTQYF. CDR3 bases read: TGTGCCAGCAGTGATGTGACAGGGGAGGAC.

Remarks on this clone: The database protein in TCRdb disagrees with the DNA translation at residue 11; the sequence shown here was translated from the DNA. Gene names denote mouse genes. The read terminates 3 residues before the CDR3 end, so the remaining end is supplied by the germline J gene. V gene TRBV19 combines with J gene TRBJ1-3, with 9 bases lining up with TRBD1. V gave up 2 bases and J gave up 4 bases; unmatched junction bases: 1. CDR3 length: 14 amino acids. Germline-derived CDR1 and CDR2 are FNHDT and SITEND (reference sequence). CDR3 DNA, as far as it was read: TGTGCCAGCAGTATGACAGGGGGGGGAAATACG. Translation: CASSMTGGGNT. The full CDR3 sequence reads CASSMTGGGNTLYF.

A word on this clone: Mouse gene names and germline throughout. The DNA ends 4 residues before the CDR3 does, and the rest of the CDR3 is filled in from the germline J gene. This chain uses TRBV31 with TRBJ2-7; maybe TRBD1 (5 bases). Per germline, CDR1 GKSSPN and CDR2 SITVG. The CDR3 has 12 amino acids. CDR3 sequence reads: CAWSIGQYEQYF. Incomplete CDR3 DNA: TGTGCCTGGAGTATTGGACAATAT.

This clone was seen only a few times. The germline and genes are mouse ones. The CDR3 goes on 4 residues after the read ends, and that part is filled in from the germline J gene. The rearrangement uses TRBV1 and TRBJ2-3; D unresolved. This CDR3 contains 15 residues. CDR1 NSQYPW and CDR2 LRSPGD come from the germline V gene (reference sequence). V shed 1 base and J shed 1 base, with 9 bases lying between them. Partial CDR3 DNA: TGCACCTGCAGTGCAGGTCCAAACCGTGCAGAA. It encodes CTCSAGPNRAE. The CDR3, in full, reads CTCSAGPNRAETLYF.